Listed below are T cell receptor beta chains from one sample, sequenced in a study of relationships among human T cell subsets. TCRdb re-derived calls from the multiplex PCR reads in MiXCR, one entry per CDR3 protein. The sample includes approximately 15,000 distinct CDR3 sequences, around two thirds of them seen just once. Sequencing input: total T cells sorted from blood. The source is a man between 35 and 55 years old in good health. The CDR3 runs from the conserved cysteine through the conserved F or W. Each record gives: D gene, J gene, clone size, V gene, CDR3 protein, CDR3 DNA. The D gene is left open where the match is weak. Size is omitted from some rows. Given values are once, few, many or a class for expanded clones.

>NA|TRBJ2-5|few|TRBV5-1
CASSLAPTSGQETQYF
TGCGCCAGCAGCTTGGCCCCTACTAGTGGGCAAGAGACCCAGTACTTC
>NA|TRBJ1-1|NA|TRBV7-8
CASSLADLGGPEAFF
TGTGCCAGCAGCTTAGCGGATCTCGGAGGCCCTGAAGCTTTCTTT
>TRBD1|TRBJ1-1|few|TRBV11-3
CASSHRQGTEAFF
TGTGCCAGCAGCCATAGACAGGGCACTGAAGCTTTCTTT
>NA|TRBJ2-7|NA|TRBV28
CATGSWGTWGLSHYEQYF
TGTGCCACCGGTTCGTGGGGTACATGGGGCCTCTCCCACTACGAGCAGTACTTC
>TRBD1|TRBJ1-4|NA|TRBV4-1
CASSQEGTGIEKLFF
TGCGCCAGCAGCCAAGAGGGGACAGGGATTGAAAAACTGTTTTTT
>NA|TRBJ1-2|once|TRBV5-1
CASSRTTEMENGYTF
TGCGCCAGCAGCCGGACGACGGAAATGGAAAATGGCTACACCTTC
>TRBD2|TRBJ2-7|NA|TRBV6-1
CASSQTSGSSHEQYF
TGTGCCAGCAGCCAAACTAGCGGGAGTTCCCACGAGCAGTACTTC
>TRBD1|TRBJ2-1|once|TRBV2
CASLGWDRSYNEQFF
TGTGCCTCCCTGGGATGGGACAGGTCCTACAATGAGCAGTTCTTC
>NA|TRBJ2-7|NA|TRBV28
CASSLIGYEQYF
TGTGCCAGCAGTTTAATAGGTTACGAGCAGTACTTC
>NA|TRBJ2-1|NA|TRBV19
CASSQGTGSYNEQFF
TGTGCCAGTAGTCAGGGGACTGGCTCCTACAATGAGCAGTTCTTC
>NA|TRBJ1-1|NA|TRBV29-1
CSGSGWGDTEAFF
TGCAGCGGATCAGGTTGGGGGGACACTGAAGCTTTCTTT
>TRBD1|TRBJ2-6|NA|TRBV11-2
CASSWDRESSGANVLTF
TGTGCCAGCAGCTGGGACAGGGAAAGCTCTGGGGCCAACGTCCTGACTTTC
>NA|TRBJ1-2|few|TRBV11-2
CASSPPEGQGSNYGYTF
TGTGCCAGCAGCCCACCGGAGGGGCAGGGAAGTAACTATGGCTACACCTTC
>NA|TRBJ2-3|few|TRBV7-9
CASMRAGEADTQYF
TGTGCCAGCATGAGGGCAGGGGAAGCAGATACGCAGTATTTT
>TRBD2|TRBJ2-5|NA|TRBV12-3/TRBV12-4
CASSSPTGLAVQETQYF
TGTGCCAGCAGTTCCCCCACCGGACTAGCGGTCCAAGAGACCCAGTACTTC
>NA|TRBJ1-5|NA|TRBV12-3/TRBV12-4
CASSSSEGPYSNQPQHF
TGTGCCAGCAGTTCCTCGGAAGGTCCGTATAGCAATCAGCCCCAGCATTTT
>TRBD2|TRBJ2-3|NA|TRBV12-3/TRBV12-4
CASSLTSNTDTQYF
TGTGCCAGCAGCCTGACTAGCAACACAGATACGCAGTATTTT
>TRBD2|TRBJ2-7|NA|TRBV5-4
CASSSSGTGLASYEQYF
TGTGCCAGCAGCTCGAGCGGGACTGGTTTGGCCTCCTACGAGCAGTACTTC
>NA|TRBJ1-2|few|TRBV20-1
CSARGGNYGYTF
TGCAGTGCGAGAGGTGGAAACTATGGCTACACCTTC
>NA|TRBJ2-5|few|TRBV10-3
CAISESPGQETQYF
TGTGCCATCAGTGAGTCCCCTGGCCAAGAGACCCAGTACTTC
>NA|TRBJ1-3|NA|TRBV12-3/TRBV12-4
CASSPSGGRSGNTIYF
TGTGCCAGCAGTCCATCAGGAGGGAGGTCTGGAAACACCATATATTTT
>NA|TRBJ1-4|NA|TRBV11-2
CASSTFLEKLFF
TGTGCCAGCAGCACCTTTCTTGAAAAACTGTTTTTT
>NA|TRBJ2-7|NA|TRBV5-1
CASSLASGNYEQYF
TGCGCCAGCAGCTTGGCTAGTGGGAACTACGAGCAGTACTTC
>TRBD1|TRBJ1-6|once|TRBV12-3/TRBV12-4
CAISDRGHHNSPLHF
TGTGCCATCTCAGACAGGGGGCATCATAATTCACCCCTCCACTTT
>NA|TRBJ1-5|few|TRBV4-1
CASSYNGAHSNQPQHF
TGCGCCAGCAGCTACAACGGGGCCCATAGCAATCAGCCCCAGCATTTT
>TRBD1|TRBJ2-5|once|TRBV4-1
CASSQRQGAPEETQYF
TGCGCCAGCAGCCAGAGACAGGGGGCTCCAGAAGAGACCCAGTACTTC
>TRBD1|TRBJ2-7|NA|TRBV11-2
CASSLGPGTGYNYEQYF
TGTGCCAGCAGCTTAGGACCCGGGACAGGTTATAACTACGAGCAGTACTTC
>NA|TRBJ2-6|NA|TRBV27
CASSDPGSGANVLTF
TGTGCCAGCAGTGATCCGGGCTCTGGGGCCAACGTCCTGACTTTC
>TRBD1|TRBJ1-5|NA|TRBV4-1
CATAGGSNQPQHF
TGCGCCACCGCAGGGGGTAGCAATCAGCCCCAGCATTTT
>TRBD1|TRBJ1-1|NA|TRBV6-6
CASSYSTPGQGNEAFF
TGTGCCAGCAGTTACTCGACTCCGGGACAGGGGAATGAAGCTTTCTTT
>NA|TRBJ1-5|NA|TRBV20-1
CSARVIGQPQHF
TGCAGTGCTAGAGTTATAGGCCAGCCCCAGCATTTT
>NA|TRBJ2-2|NA|TRBV20-1
CSGLQGSTGELFF
TGCAGTGGGCTACAGGGCAGCACCGGGGAGCTGTTTTTT
>TRBD2|TRBJ2-1|NA|TRBV20-1
CSAIPAGDNEQFF
TGCAGTGCTATCCCAGCGGGGGACAATGAGCAGTTCTTC
>NA|TRBJ1-5|NA|TRBV12-3/TRBV12-4
CASRFVGEGSNQPQHF
TGTGCCAGCAGGTTTGTCGGGGAGGGGAGCAATCAGCCCCAGCATTTT
>TRBD2|TRBJ2-7|NA|TRBV11-2
CASSHPIAGGPDYEQYF
TGTGCCAGCAGCCATCCTATAGCGGGAGGGCCCGACTACGAGCAGTACTTC
>NA|TRBJ2-3|few|TRBV5-5
CASSRGGAGTDTQYF
TGTGCCAGCAGTAGGGGGGGTGCGGGGACAGATACGCAGTATTTT
>NA|TRBJ2-5|NA|TRBV7-9
CASSLTQGPETQYF
TGTGCCAGCAGCTTAACCCAGGGGCCGGAGACCCAGTACTTC
>TRBD1|TRBJ1-2|few|TRBV6-6
CASSYGTGTSYGYTF
TGTGCCAGCAGTTACGGGACAGGGACATCCTATGGCTACACCTTC
>NA|TRBJ1-5|NA|TRBV2
CASIGTPYSNQPQHF
TGTGCCAGCATCGGGACTCCATATAGCAATCAGCCCCAGCATTTT
>TRBD2|TRBJ2-7|few|TRBV12-3/TRBV12-4
CASSPGTSPIEQYF
TGTGCCAGCAGCCCCGGGACTAGCCCCATCGAGCAGTACTTC
>NA|TRBJ2-7|once|TRBV7-9
CASSLAYGDYEQYF
TGTGCCAGCAGCTTAGCTTACGGTGATTACGAGCAGTACTTC
>TRBD1|TRBJ2-5|NA|TRBV7-9
CASSLMRTGFNQETQYF
TGTGCCAGCAGCTTAATGCGGACAGGGTTCAATCAAGAGACCCAGTACTTC
>TRBD2|TRBJ2-4|NA|TRBV4-2
CASSQGRGLAGTGNIQYF
TGTGCCAGCAGCCAAGGGAGAGGACTAGCGGGGACCGGAAACATTCAGTACTTC
>NA|TRBJ2-5|few|TRBV23-1
CASSLPRGQETQYF
TGCGCCAGCAGTCTCCCCAGGGGCCAAGAGACCCAGTACTTC
>NA|TRBJ2-7|few|TRBV12-3/TRBV12-4
CASSSEDLNAISSYEQYF
TGTGCCAGCAGTTCCGAGGATCTTAATGCTATCTCCTCCTACGAGCAGTACTTC
>NA|TRBJ1-1|NA|TRBV11-2
CASSLGWGQAGTEAFF
TGTGCCAGCAGCTTAGGCTGGGGCCAGGCTGGCACTGAAGCTTTCTTT
>NA|TRBJ2-1|NA|TRBV9
CASSVDGRMDEQFF
TGTGCCAGCAGCGTAGACGGGAGAATGGATGAGCAGTTCTTC
>NA|TRBJ2-1|NA|TRBV6-6
CASSGEYNEQFF
TGTGCCAGCAGCGGGGAGTACAATGAGCAGTTCTTC
>TRBD1|TRBJ2-7|NA|TRBV18
CASSDPDRRYEQYF
TGTGCCAGCAGCGATCCGGACAGGCGCTACGAGCAGTACTTC
>NA|TRBJ1-1|NA|TRBV4-1
CASSQNIMNTEAFF
TGCGCCAGCAGCCAAAATATCATGAACACTGAAGCTTTCTTT
>TRBD2|TRBJ2-3|few|TRBV27
CASSLGLAGDTQYF
TGTGCCAGCAGCCTCGGCCTAGCGGGAGATACGCAGTATTTT
>NA|TRBJ2-1|few|TRBV5-1
CASSLAGTGTGEQFF
TGCGCCAGCAGCTTGGCCGGGACGGGGACGGGTGAGCAGTTCTTC
>TRBD2|TRBJ2-3|NA|TRBV5-4
CASSFSGGDTQYF
TGCGCCAGCAGCTTTAGCGGGGGGGATACGCAGTATTTT